Shown below are 32 T cell receptor beta chains from a single sample sequenced in a study of T-cell memory formation after mild COVID-19. TCRdb called the 5' RACE reads again in MiXCR, with one record for every CDR3 protein. The table records approximately 390,000 distinct CDR3 sequences, more than 15% of them present only once. Specimen: PBMCs or a T cell subset sorted from them (not recorded which). The receptors originated from a man younger than 30 who had mild COVID-19 (a few samples of this study predate the infection). Cell type and time point are not known.

The chain carries TRBV19 and TRBJ2-3; D is uncertain. This CDR3 is 13 amino acids long. The V end was cut by 4 bases, the J end by 7 bases, with 12 bases between. The germline gives CDR1 LNHDA, CDR2 SQIVND (reference sequence). The CDR3 sequence is CASSTRSSHTQYF. In DNA, the CDR3 is TGTGCCAGTAGTACCCGCTCGTCGCATACGCAGTATTTT.

The chain carries TRBV7-2 and TRBJ2-1, with 9 bases that match TRBD1. The CDR3 is made up of 15 amino acids. J lost 8 bases, V lost 5 bases, and 10 bases had no gene match. Germline CDR1 SGHTA, CDR2 FQGNSA. Here the CDR3 DNA reads TGTGCCAGCAGCCCACAGGGACAGGGCTGGCATGAGCAGTTCTTC. Protein product: CASSPQGQGWHEQFF.

This clonotype occurred once. This chain links TRBV4-1 with TRBJ2-5; D is uncertain. The CDR3 covers 16 residues. Trimming stripped 0 bases from V and 1 base from J, with 12 bases between. Per the germline V gene, CDR1 is MGHRA and CDR2 is YSYEKL. The CDR3 protein is CASSQDLRRFQETQYF. CDR3 nucleotides: TGCGCCAGCAGCCAAGACTTGCGACGATTCCAAGAGACCCAGTACTTC.

The V gene is TRBV7-9, the J gene TRBJ1-2, with D maybe TRBD1 (6 bases). Germline assignment: CDR1 SEHNR and CDR2 FQNEAQ (reference sequence). The V end lost 5 bases, the J end lost 4 bases, and 20 bases lay between the germline ends. The CDR3 totals 16 residues. The CDR3 protein is CASSPAQQGPFYGYTF. In DNA, the CDR3 is TGTGCCAGCAGCCCAGCCCAACAGGGCCCCTTCTATGGCTACACCTTC. The full variable domain, with the rest looked up from reference TRBV7-9 and TRBJ1-2, is DTGVSQNPRHKITKRGQNVTFRCDPISEHNRLYWYRQTLGQGPEFLTYFQNEAQLEKSRLLSDRFSAERPKGSFSTLEIQRTEQGDSAMYLCASSPAQQGPFYGYTFGSGTRLTVV.

This sequence joins TRBV7-3 and TRBJ2-5; a weak D match, TRBD1 (5 bases). The CDR3 has 17 residues. Germline V gene lookup returns CDR1 SGHTA and CDR2 FQGTGA. V was shortened by 5 bases and J by 5 bases, with 24 bases between the two germline ends. The CDR3 region has the DNA TGTGCCAGCAGCAAAGGGGCCACGACGGGTTACTGGGAGACCCAGTACTTC. Translating it yields CASSKGATTGYWETQYF.

This sequence joins TRBV7-9 and TRBJ2-7; D is possibly TRBD1 (5 bases). Trimming pared 2 bases from V and 6 bases from J, leaving 11 bases between. Per the germline V gene, CDR1 is SEHNR and CDR2 is FQNEAQ (reference sequence). This CDR3 region has 13 residues. CDR3 in amino acids: CASSLLGLVEQYV. CDR3 sequence (DNA): TGTGCCAGCAGCTTATTGGGGCTGGTCGAGCAGTACGTC.

This clonotype was counted between two and nine times. CDR3 coding DNA: TGTGCCAGCAGTTTACTCCTAGCGTCCAAAAACATTCAGTACTTC. Encoded protein: CASSLLLASKNIQYF. The chain combines TRBV12-3 or TRBV12-4 with TRBJ2-4, with D possibly being TRBD2 (6 bases). The V end lost 2 bases, the J end lost 2 bases, and 10 bases lay between the germline ends. This CDR3 is 15 amino acids long.

The gene calls are TRBV29-1 and TRBJ1-2; 10 positions match TRBD1. V shed 7 bases, J shed 8 bases, and the junction held 10 bases outside the gene matches. Germline-derived CDR1 and CDR2 are SQVTM and ANQGSEA. The CDR3 is made up of 13 amino acids. In nucleotides, the CDR3 is TGCAGCGCACGACAGGGGGCGGTATGGGGCTACACCTTC. Protein sequence: CSARQGAVWGYTF. Looking up the rest from reference TRBV29-1 and TRBJ1-2 gives the full variable domain: SAVISQKPSRDICQRGTSLTIQCQVDSQVTMMFWYRQQPGQSLTLIATANQGSEATYESGFVIDKFPISRPNLTFSTLTVSNMSPEDSSIYLCSARQGAVWGYTFGSGTRLTVV.

The rearrangement uses TRBV2 and TRBJ1-5; D is possibly TRBD1 (5 bases). Germline assignment: CDR1 SNHLY and CDR2 FYNNEI. This CDR3 has 13 amino acids. Trimming took off 6 bases at V and 6 bases at J, with 12 bases between the two ends. CDR3 sequence: CASRAAGRQPQHF. CDR3 in DNA: TGTGCCAGCAGGGCGGCAGGGCGTCAGCCCCAGCATTTT. The entire variable domain, with the rest obtained from reference TRBV2 and TRBJ1-5, is as follows: EPEVTQTPSHQVTQMGQEVILRCVPISNHLYFYWYRQILGQKVEFLVSFYNNEISEKSEIFDDQFSVERPDGSNFTLKIRSTKLEDSAMYFCASRAAGRQPQHFGDGTRLSIL.

The sample holds many counts of this clonotype. The gene calls are TRBV7-2 and TRBJ1-6; D gene uncertain. Germline CDR1 and CDR2: SGHTA and FQGNSA. CDR3 length equals 14 residues. V was pared by 5 bases and J by 10 bases, with 15 bases between. The CDR3 loop reads CASSRYVGGSPLHF. CDR3 coding DNA: TGTGCCAGCAGCCGTTATGTTGGAGGGTCACCCCTCCACTTT.

The chain combines TRBV10-3 with TRBJ2-3; D not resolved. The CDR3 totals 14 residues. CDR1 and CDR2 from the germline V gene are ENHRY and SYGVKD. V lost 11 bases, J lost 3 bases, and 18 bases lay in between. The CDR3 DNA is TGTGCCTCACCTAATTCCGTGTCAACAGATACGCAGTATTTT. Amino acids: CASPNSVSTDTQYF.

This chain uses TRBV4-2 with TRBJ1-4; D gene uncertain. The CDR3 loop spans 15 amino acids. The germline CDR1 and CDR2 sequences are LGHNA and YNFKEQ. V lost 4 bases and J 5 bases, leaving 14 bases between the germline ends. CDR3 protein: CASSLQFEPNEKLFF. Written as DNA, the CDR3 is TGTGCCAGCAGCCTACAATTTGAGCCGAATGAAAAACTGTTTTTT.

This rearrangement joins TRBV5-1 to TRBJ2-3; the D is unclear. CDR1 is SGHRS, CDR2 YFSETQ, per germline. Between the trimmed V and J ends, which lost 1 base and 4 bases, there was a span of 7 bases. This CDR3 region has 13 residues. In DNA, the CDR3 is TGCGCCAGCAGCTTGCCAGCGTCAGATACGCAGTATTTT. Residues: CASSLPASDTQYF.

Only a few counts were recorded for this clonotype. In DNA, the CDR3 is TGCGCCAGCAGTGAGCCGGGCTACGAGCAGTACTTC. It translates to CASSEPGYEQYF. The chain uses TRBV10-1 and TRBJ2-7; D is ambiguous. The germline CDR1 and CDR2 sequences are WNHNN and SYGVQD (reference sequence). V was trimmed by 2 bases and J by 3 bases, leaving 5 bases between them. The CDR3 is made up of 12 amino acids.

This clonotype was seen a handful of times. V is TRBV7-9 and J is TRBJ1-4; D possibly corresponds to TRBD1 (5 bases). Germline-derived CDR1 and CDR2 are SEHNR and FQNEAQ (reference sequence). The V end was cut by 5 bases, the J end by 8 bases, with 18 bases between. The CDR3 contains 15 residues. The CDR3 DNA sequence: TGTGCCAGCAGCCCTAAGGACGGGGCATGGGAAAAACTGTTTTTT. Residues: CASSPKDGAWEKLFF.

The chain employs TRBV24-1 and TRBJ2-1; 7 bases fit TRBD1. Trimming at V came to 2 bases and at J to 3 bases, leaving 3 bases not matched to a gene. The CDR3 extends over 15 amino acids. Looked up from germline, CDR1 is KGHDR and CDR2 is SFDVKD. Written as DNA, the CDR3 is TGTGCCACCAGTGATTCAGGGGGTTTCTACAATGAGCAGTTCTTC. Protein sequence: CATSDSGGFYNEQFF.

This clonotype has more than one count but fewer than ten. This chain joins TRBV7-9 and TRBJ1-2; 9 nucleotides align to TRBD1. CDR3 length: 13 residues. Germline V gives CDR1 SEHNR, CDR2 FQNEAQ (reference sequence). The trim removed 5 bases at V and 4 bases at J, leaving 2 bases unmatched. The chain's CDR3 is CASSTQGAYGYTF. In nucleotides, the CDR3 is TGTGCCAGCAGCACACAGGGGGCCTATGGCTACACCTTC.

This rearrangement joins TRBV5-1 to TRBJ1-2, with 10 positions matching TRBD1. Trimming removed 7 bases from V and 7 bases from J; junction bases left unmatched: 10. The CDR3 covers 14 residues. CDR1 SGHRS and CDR2 YFSETQ come from the germline V gene. The CDR3 sequence is CASADGQGESGYTF. CDR3 DNA: TGCGCCAGCGCCGATGGACAGGGGGAGAGTGGCTACACCTTC.

This clonotype has just a few counts. The chain joins TRBV12-3 or TRBV12-4 to TRBJ1-1, with D possibly being TRBD1 (6 bases). V was cut by 10 bases and J by 7 bases, with 19 bases left in between. The CDR3 totals 13 residues. Here the CDR3 DNA reads TGTGCCACCCGAGGCACAGGGTTTAGTGAAGCTTTCTTT. It codes for CATRGTGFSEAFF.

The chain joins TRBV6-4 to TRBJ2-2; TRBD2 is a possible D gene (5 bases). Germline V gives CDR1 MRHNA, CDR2 SNTAGT. The CDR3 runs to 14 residues. Deletions cut 2 bases from V and 7 bases from J, with 11 bases between. CDR3 nucleotide sequence: TGTGCCAGCAGTGACAGGATGGGGAGCGGGGAGCTGTTTTTT. Translating it yields CASSDRMGSGELFF.

The V call is TRBV19, the J call TRBJ2-3; the D is unclear. The germline gives CDR1 LNHDA, CDR2 SQIVND (reference sequence). The CDR3 is 15 amino acids. Trimming took 3 bases from V and 1 from J, leaving 11 bases between them. The DNA of the CDR3 is TGTGCCAGTAGTATGGATACAGCCCGCACAGATACGCAGTATTTT. This translates into CASSMDTARTDTQYF.

This clonotype was seen more than once but under ten times. The chain carries TRBV4-3 and TRBJ1-1; no firm D call. This CDR3 is built from 14 residues. Germline CDR1 reads LGHNA; CDR2 reads YSLEER. V lost 1 base and J lost 1, with 7 bases in between. The DNA for the CDR3 is TGCGCCAGCAGCCAAGGACTCTCGAACACTGAAGCTTTCTTT. It is translated as CASSQGLSNTEAFF.

V gene TRBV4-1 combines with J gene TRBJ2-6, with 7 bases that match TRBD1. The CDR3 sequence is 17 residues long. J gave up 2 bases and V 1 base, and 5 bases lay outside the gene matches. Germline V CDR1 and CDR2: MGHRA, YSYEKL. The CDR3 is CASSQADRFAGANVLTF. Here the CDR3 DNA reads TGCGCCAGCAGCCAAGCGGACAGGTTCGCTGGGGCCAACGTCCTGACTTTC.

V usage is TRBV5-1 and J usage is TRBJ2-3, with TRBD1 matching over 8 bases. With 0 bases clipped from V and 6 bases from J, the junction kept 15 bases outside the gene matches. This CDR3 spans 18 amino acids. Germline V lookup: CDR1 SGHRS, CDR2 YFSETQ. The CDR3, as DNA: TGCGCCAGCAGCTTGGAACGTAACAGGGGATGGACAGGGGATACGCAGTATTTT. This codes for CASSLERNRGWTGDTQYF.

This clonotype was picked up many times. The genes are TRBV2 and TRBJ1-1; D is possibly TRBD1 (5 bases). Germline V gives CDR1 SNHLY, CDR2 FYNNEI. This CDR3 is 12 amino acids long. With 8 bases removed from V and 11 bases from J, the gap between germline ends came to 18 bases. In DNA form, the CDR3 reads TGTGCCAGCCTCCCTCCGGGACCCTTGGCTTTCTTT. Protein: CASLPPGPLAFF.

CDR3 region: CASTVSGANVLTF. The CDR3 DNA is TGTGCCAGCACCGTCTCTGGGGCCAACGTCCTGACTTTC. The chain combines TRBV27 with TRBJ2-6; D gene uncertain. Germline V gene sequence: CDR1 MNHEY, CDR2 SMNVEV (reference sequence). The CDR3 has 13 residues. The V gene lost 7 bases and the J gene lost 0 bases, with 4 bases spanning the gap. Supplemented by reference TRBV27 and TRBJ2-6, the full variable domain reads EAQVTQNPRYLITVTGKKLTVTCSQNMNHEYMSWYRQDPGLGLRQIYYSMNVEVTDKGDVPEGYKVSRKEKRNFPLILESPSPNQTSLYFCASTVSGANVLTFGAGSRLTVL.

This clonotype has a handful of counts. V usage is TRBV20-1 and J usage is TRBJ2-7, with TRBD1 matching over 7 bases. This CDR3 is 15 amino acids long. J lost 4 bases, V lost 5 bases, and 14 bases had no gene match. Germline CDR1 and CDR2: DFQATT and SNEGSKA (reference sequence). As DNA, the CDR3 is TGCAGTGCTTACCGGACAGGACGCCCCGATTACGAGCAGTACGTC. It specifies CSAYRTGRPDYEQYV.

This clonotype was counted between two and nine times. The rearrangement joins TRBV6-6 to TRBJ2-7; TRBD2 might be the D (7 bases). In germline, CDR1 is MNHNY, CDR2 SVGAGI (reference sequence). V lost 6 bases to trimming and J lost 3 bases, with 21 bases between them. The CDR3 spans 16 residues. CDR3 coding DNA: TGTGCCAGCAGGGCGACAGGCTTGGGAGGGGTCTACGAGCAGTACGTC. Amino acid sequence: CASRATGLGGVYEQYV.

The rearrangement links TRBV29-1 to TRBJ2-1; TRBD2 agrees at 14 bases. CDR1 is SQVTM, CDR2 ANQGSEA, per germline. V shed 4 bases and J 9 bases; nucleotides not matched to a gene: 5. The CDR3 loop spans 14 amino acids. CDR3 protein: CSVVKTSGGAEQFF. The CDR3, as DNA: TGCAGCGTTGTTAAGACTAGCGGGGGGGCTGAGCAGTTCTTC.

CDR3 region: CASSLDFRPTEAFF. CDR3 sequence (DNA): TGCGCCAGCAGCTTGGATTTTCGTCCAACTGAAGCTTTCTTT. The genes are TRBV5-1 and TRBJ1-1; D gene uncertain. This CDR3 is 14 amino acids long. V was shortened by 0 bases and J by 5 bases, with 11 bases between the two germline ends. The germline V gene encodes CDR1 SGHRS and CDR2 YFSETQ.

This clonotype was seen only a few times. The chain links TRBV7-2 to TRBJ2-3; D possibly matches TRBD1 or TRBD2 (5 bases each). The CDR3 spans 12 residues. Germline assignment: CDR1 SGHTA and CDR2 FQGNSA. Deletions cut 4 bases from V and 10 bases from J, with 12 bases between. The CDR3 here is CASSSDQGPQYF. As DNA, the CDR3 is TGTGCCAGCAGCTCAGATCAGGGACCGCAGTATTTT. The whole variable domain, remainder taken from reference TRBV7-2 and TRBJ2-3, is GAGVSQSPSNKVTEKGKDVELRCDPISGHTALYWYRQSLGQGLEFLIYFQGNSAPDKSGLPSDRFSAERTGGSVSTLTIQRTQQEDSAVYLCASSSDQGPQYFGPGTRLTVL.

The rearrangement uses TRBV7-9 and TRBJ2-4; 8 bases fit TRBD1. The CDR3 extends over 15 amino acids. V shed 4 bases and J 8 bases; nucleotides not matched to a gene: 10. The germline V gene has CDR1 SEHNR and CDR2 FQNEAQ (reference sequence). CDR3 sequence reads: CASSSKQGEVDIQYF. CDR3 nucleotide sequence: TGTGCCAGCAGCTCCAAACAGGGGGAAGTGGACATTCAGTACTTC.